The rows below give T cell receptor beta chains drawn from one sample of a study of blood T cell repertoires in COVID-19. Produced via immunoSEQ multiplex PCR; TCRdb's table is partial and in-frame only. The sample lists roughly 400,000 clones; approximately 93% were seen once. Material: PBMCs or T cells enriched from blood (not recorded which). The receptors were sampled from a middle-aged woman who had been exposed to COVID-19. The CDR3 runs from the conserved cysteine through the conserved F or W. A D gene is named only where the DNA matches it firmly. Size values are once, few and many counts, or a class for expanded clones, and some rows have none.

j_call,clone_size,d_call,v_call,cdr3_nt,cdr3_aa
TRBJ1-5,.,TRBD1,TRBV19,TGTGCCAGTAGCGGGACAGGAGGTCAGCCCCAGCATTTT,CASSGTGGQPQHF
TRBJ1-2,.,TRBD1,TRBV6-5,TGTGCCAGCAGTTCTCGGACAGGGACGAAGTATGGCTACACCTTC,CASSSRTGTKYGYTF
TRBJ1-3,.,.,TRBV19,TGTGCCGCCGGGGAATCTGGAAACACCATATATTTT,CAAGESGNTIYF
TRBJ2-2,few,.,TRBV7-9,TGTGCCAGCAGCAAAAGCGGGTCTGCCGGGGAGCTGTTTTTT,CASSKSGSAGELFF
TRBJ2-5,.,TRBD2,TRBV7-6,TGTGCCAGCAGCCAGAGCGGGGAGGCGACCCAGTACTTC,CASSQSGEATQYF
TRBJ2-3,.,TRBD2,TRBV5-1,TGCGCCAGCAGCTTAAGACTAGCGGGGGGCACAGATACGCAGTATTTT,CASSLRLAGGTDTQYF
TRBJ2-5,.,.,TRBV7-2,TGTGCCAGCAGCTTAGCGAGAGGCGCGGCAGAGACCCAGTACTTC,CASSLARGAAETQYF
TRBJ2-3,.,.,TRBV11-3,TGTGCCAGCTCCCTAAGCGGAAGCTACACAGATACGCAGTATTTT,CASSLSGSYTDTQYF
TRBJ1-6,.,TRBD1,TRBV3-1/TRBV3-2,TGTGCCAGCAGCCCCAACACAGGGGGCGCATCACCCCTCCACTTT,CASSPNTGGASPLHF
TRBJ1-2,.,TRBD1,TRBV6-5,TGTGCCAGCAGTTGGGGACAGGGGGCGAATGGCTACACCTTC,CASSWGQGANGYTF
TRBJ2-5,.,.,TRBV5-8,TGTGCCAGCAGCTTATACCAGGCACAAGAGACCCAGTACTTC,CASSLYQAQETQYF
TRBJ2-1,.,TRBD2,TRBV7-2,TGTGCCAGCAGCCCCGGGGGGGAAATCGATGAGCAGTTCTTC,CASSPGGEIDEQFF
TRBJ2-1,.,.,TRBV12-3/TRBV12-4,TGTGCCAGCAGATCTCGCAATGAGCAGTTCTTC,CASRSRNEQFF
TRBJ1-1,.,.,TRBV30,TGTGCCTGGACCTATGCGTTCACTGAAGCTTTCTTT,CAWTYAFTEAFF
TRBJ1-1,.,.,TRBV2,TGTGCCAGCGTACAGGGCAGTAGCTCCACTGAAGCTTTCTTT,CASVQGSSSTEAFF
TRBJ1-3,.,.,TRBV2,TGTGCCAGCAGTGATACGCAGACTCGCTCTGGAAACACCATATATTTT,CASSDTQTRSGNTIYF
TRBJ2-1,.,TRBD2,TRBV27,TGTGCCAGCAGTCCGACTAGCGGAGCCTACAATGAGCAGTTCTTC,CASSPTSGAYNEQFF
TRBJ1-5,.,TRBD1,TRBV19,TGTGCCAGTAGGCACCAATTTCCGGGACAGGGGGGAGTTCAGGGCAATCAGCCCCAGCATTTT,CASRHQFPGQGGVQGNQPQHF
TRBJ1-1,.,TRBD1,TRBV6-2/TRBV6-3,TGTGCCAGCAGTTACTCGATCACACCGGGACAGACAAACACTGAAGCTTTCTTT,CASSYSITPGQTNTEAFF
TRBJ1-6,.,.,TRBV3-1/TRBV3-2,TGTGCCAGCAGCCCTCGACGGGTTAATTCACCCCTCCACTTT,CASSPRRVNSPLHF
TRBJ1-5,once,.,TRBV19,TGTGCCAGTAGTATAACGGGAGATCAGCCCCAGCATTTT,CASSITGDQPQHF
TRBJ2-1,.,.,TRBV15,TGTGCCACCAGCCGAGCCGCAGCGCGGAATGAGCAGTTCTTC,CATSRAAARNEQFF
TRBJ1-2,.,TRBD1,TRBV14,TGTGCCAGCAGCCGGGACAGGGGATTCGGGGGCTACACCTTC,CASSRDRGFGGYTF
TRBJ2-7,.,.,TRBV4-1,TGCGCCAGCAGCCAAGATCGGGCAGGGCTCTACGAGCAGTACTTC,CASSQDRAGLYEQYF
TRBJ1-6,.,TRBD1,TRBV27,TGTGCCAGCAGTTTAGGACAGGTGAATAATTCACCCCTCCACTTT,CASSLGQVNNSPLHF
TRBJ1-2,.,.,TRBV20-1,TGCAGTGCTGGTGGATGGACAACCTATGGCTACACCTTC,CSAGGWTTYGYTF
TRBJ1-1,.,.,TRBV6-2/TRBV6-3,TGTGCCAGCAGTTCGGTTTCGGGGGGCAATACTGAAGCTTTCTTT,CASSSVSGGNTEAFF
TRBJ1-1,.,.,TRBV30,TGTGCCTGGGCTCGGGGTGGGTTGGGAAACGCTGAAGCTTTCTTT,CAWARGGLGNAEAFF
TRBJ1-1,.,TRBD1,TRBV11-2,TGTGCCAGCAGCGGAGATTTCGGGCAGGGGGTACGGCAGAACACTGAAGCTTTCTTT,CASSGDFGQGVRQNTEAFF
TRBJ1-1,.,TRBD1,TRBV19,TGTGCCAGTAGTGTGTCTTCGGGACAGCGGGCGGTGGGAGCTTTCTTT,CASSVSSGQRAVGAFF
TRBJ1-1,.,.,TRBV7-9,TGTGCCAGCAGCTGGGGGGAGAACACTGAAGCTTTCTTT,CASSWGENTEAFF
TRBJ1-1,.,.,TRBV5-1,TGCGCCAGCAGCTTCGTATCGACAGCCAACACTGAAGCTTTCTTT,CASSFVSTANTEAFF
TRBJ2-2,.,.,TRBV5-6,TGTGCCAGCAGCTACCGGGCGGGGGCGGTGTGGACCGGGGAGCTGTTTTTT,CASSYRAGAVWTGELFF
TRBJ1-1,.,.,TRBV6-5,TGTGCCAGCACCAACCGTGGCGGGGGGAACACTGAAGCTTTCTTT,CASTNRGGGNTEAFF
TRBJ2-3,.,TRBD2,TRBV24-1,TGTGCCACCAGTGAACGCGGGAGGGTCCCAGATACGCAGTATTTT,CATSERGRVPDTQYF
TRBJ2-1,.,.,TRBV7-2,TGTGCCAGCAGCTTAGTCCCACTAGTAGGCAATGAGCAGTTCTTC,CASSLVPLVGNEQFF
TRBJ1-6,once,.,TRBV12-5,TGTGCTAGTGGTTTCCTCCTTTCGGGGAGGCTTGGTTCACCCCTCCACTTT,CASGFLLSGRLGSPLHF
TRBJ2-2,.,.,TRBV4-1,TGCGCCAGCAGCCTACGGGGGACCGGAGAGAACACCGGGGAGCTGTTTTTT,CASSLRGTGENTGELFF
TRBJ1-1,.,.,TRBV7-9,TGTGCCAGCACCCCGGGGGGGAGGAATGAAGCTTTCTTT,CASTPGGRNEAFF
TRBJ1-1,.,.,TRBV7-3,TGTGCCAGCAGCTTATCCGGGGCAGGGGTGAGAGCTTTCTTT,CASSLSGAGVRAFF
TRBJ1-5,.,TRBD1,TRBV15,TGTGCCACCAGCAGAGGGCGGGACAGGGGGGATAATCAGCCCCAGCATTTT,CATSRGRDRGDNQPQHF
TRBJ2-1,.,TRBD2,TRBV5-6,TGTGCCAGCAATAGGAGGCGACTAGCGTTGAATGAGCAGTTCTTC,CASNRRRLALNEQFF
TRBJ1-5,.,TRBD1,TRBV19,TGTGCCAGTATTCGGACAGGGTTCAGCAATCAGCCCCAGCATTTT,CASIRTGFSNQPQHF
TRBJ2-2,.,TRBD1,TRBV9,TGTGCCAGCAGCGGAGGGACAGGGGTAGGAGGGGAGCTGTTTTTT,CASSGGTGVGGELFF
TRBJ2-6,.,TRBD2,TRBV25-1,TGTGCCAGCAGGGGGTCTAGCGGGAGAGCTGGGGCCAACGTCCTGACTTTC,CASRGSSGRAGANVLTF
TRBJ2-7,.,TRBD2,TRBV7-9,TGTGCCAGCAGCTTAGAACTAGCGGGGGGAAACGAGCAGTACTTC,CASSLELAGGNEQYF
TRBJ2-1,.,.,TRBV15,TGTGCCACCAGCACGCAAGGAGGTTACAATGAGCAGTTCTTC,CATSTQGGYNEQFF